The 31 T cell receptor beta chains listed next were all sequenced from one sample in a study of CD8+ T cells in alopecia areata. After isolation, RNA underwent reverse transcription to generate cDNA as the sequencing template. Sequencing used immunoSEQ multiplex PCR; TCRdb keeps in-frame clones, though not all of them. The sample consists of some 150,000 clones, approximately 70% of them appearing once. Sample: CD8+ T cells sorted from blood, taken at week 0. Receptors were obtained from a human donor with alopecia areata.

The CDR3 sequence: CASSFRAGGYYEQYF. For the CDR3, the DNA is TGTGCCAGCAGCTTCAGGGCAGGGGGATACTACGAGCAGTACTTC. The rearrangement links TRBV5-6 to TRBJ2-7, with 7 positions matching TRBD1. Trimming at V came to 2 bases and at J to 3 bases, leaving 8 bases not matched to a gene. This CDR3 is built from 15 residues. Per the germline V gene, CDR1 is SGHDT and CDR2 is YYEEEE.

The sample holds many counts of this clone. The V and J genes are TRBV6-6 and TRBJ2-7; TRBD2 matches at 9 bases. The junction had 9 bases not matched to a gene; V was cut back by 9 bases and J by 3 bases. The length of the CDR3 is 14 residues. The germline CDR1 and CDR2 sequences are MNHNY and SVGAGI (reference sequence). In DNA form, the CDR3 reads TGTGCCAGTATGATGGCGGGGGGGTACTACGAGCAGTACTTC. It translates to CASMMAGGYYEQYF.

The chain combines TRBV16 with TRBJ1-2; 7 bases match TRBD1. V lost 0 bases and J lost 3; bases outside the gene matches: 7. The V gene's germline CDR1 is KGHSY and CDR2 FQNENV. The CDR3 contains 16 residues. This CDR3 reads CASSQSPGQQDYGYTF. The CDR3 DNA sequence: TGTGCCAGCAGCCAATCCCCGGGACAGCAGGACTATGGCTACACCTTC.

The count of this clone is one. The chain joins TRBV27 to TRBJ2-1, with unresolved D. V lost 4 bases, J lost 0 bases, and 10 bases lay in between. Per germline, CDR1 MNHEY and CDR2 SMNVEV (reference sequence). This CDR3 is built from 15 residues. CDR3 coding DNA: TGTGCCAGCAGTTCTCCTACGAGCTCCTACAATGAGCAGTTCTTC. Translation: CASSSPTSSYNEQFF.

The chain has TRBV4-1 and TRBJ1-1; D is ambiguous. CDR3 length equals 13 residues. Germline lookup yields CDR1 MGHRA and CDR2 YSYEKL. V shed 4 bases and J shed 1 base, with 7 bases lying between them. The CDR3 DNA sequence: TGCGCCAGCAGCCTTACAGAGAACACTGAAGCTTTCTTT. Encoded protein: CASSLTENTEAFF.

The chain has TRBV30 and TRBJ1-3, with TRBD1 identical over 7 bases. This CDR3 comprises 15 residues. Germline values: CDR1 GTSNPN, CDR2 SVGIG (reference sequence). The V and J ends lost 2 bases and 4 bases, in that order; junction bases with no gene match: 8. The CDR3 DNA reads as TGTGCCTGGAGTACAACGACAGGGAACGGAAACACCATATATTTT. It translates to CAWSTTTGNGNTIYF.

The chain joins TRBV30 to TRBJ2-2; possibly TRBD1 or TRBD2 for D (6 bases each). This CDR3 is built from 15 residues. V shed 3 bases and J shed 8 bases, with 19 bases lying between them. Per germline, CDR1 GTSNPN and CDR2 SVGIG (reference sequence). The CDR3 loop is CAWSLYRVGGGELFF. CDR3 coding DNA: TGTGCCTGGAGCTTGTACAGGGTCGGAGGGGGGGAGCTGTTTTTT.

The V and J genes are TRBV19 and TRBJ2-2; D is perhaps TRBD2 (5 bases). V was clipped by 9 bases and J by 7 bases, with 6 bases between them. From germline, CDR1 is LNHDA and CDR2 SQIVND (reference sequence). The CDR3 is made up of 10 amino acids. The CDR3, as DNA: TGTGCCAGCGGGAACGGGGAGCTGTTTTTT. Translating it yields CASGNGELFF.

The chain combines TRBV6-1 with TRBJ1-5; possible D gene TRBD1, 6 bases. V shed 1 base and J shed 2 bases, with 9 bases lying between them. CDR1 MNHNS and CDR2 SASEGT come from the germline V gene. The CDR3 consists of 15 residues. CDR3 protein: CASSEEDSGNQPQHF. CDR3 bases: TGTGCCAGCAGTGAAGAGGACAGTGGCAATCAGCCCCAGCATTTT.

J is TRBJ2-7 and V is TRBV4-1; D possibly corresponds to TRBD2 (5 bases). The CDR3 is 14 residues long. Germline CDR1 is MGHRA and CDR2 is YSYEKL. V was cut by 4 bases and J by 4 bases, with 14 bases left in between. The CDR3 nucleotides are TGCGCCAGCAGCCCAGAGGGCACCCCATACGAGCAGTACTTC. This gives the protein CASSPEGTPYEQYF.

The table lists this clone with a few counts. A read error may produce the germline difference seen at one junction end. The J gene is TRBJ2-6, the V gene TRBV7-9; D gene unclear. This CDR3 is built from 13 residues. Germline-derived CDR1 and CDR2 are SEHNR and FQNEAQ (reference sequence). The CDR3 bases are TGCGCCAGCAGCCCCTCGCGGGCCAACGTCCTGACTTTC. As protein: CASSPSRANVLTF. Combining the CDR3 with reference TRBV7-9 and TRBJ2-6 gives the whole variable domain DTGVSQNPRHKITKRGQNVTFRCDPISEHNRLYWYRQTLGQGPEFLTYFQNEAQLEKSRLLSDRFSAERPKGSFSTLEIQRTEQGDSAMYLCASSPSRANVLTFGAGSRLTVL.

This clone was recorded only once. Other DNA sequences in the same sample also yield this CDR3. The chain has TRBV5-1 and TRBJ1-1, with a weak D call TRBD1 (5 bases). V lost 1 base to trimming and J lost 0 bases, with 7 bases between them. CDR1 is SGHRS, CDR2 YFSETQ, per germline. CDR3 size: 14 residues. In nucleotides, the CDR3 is TGCGCCAGCAGCTTGACAGGATTGAACACTGAAGCTTTCTTT. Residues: CASSLTGLNTEAFF.

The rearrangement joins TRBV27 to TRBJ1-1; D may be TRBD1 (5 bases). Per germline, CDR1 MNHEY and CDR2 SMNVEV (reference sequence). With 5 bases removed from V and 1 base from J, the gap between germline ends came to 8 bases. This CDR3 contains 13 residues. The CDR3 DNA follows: TGTGCCAGCAGTCAGACAGCGAACACTGAAGCTTTCTTT. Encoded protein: CASSQTANTEAFF.

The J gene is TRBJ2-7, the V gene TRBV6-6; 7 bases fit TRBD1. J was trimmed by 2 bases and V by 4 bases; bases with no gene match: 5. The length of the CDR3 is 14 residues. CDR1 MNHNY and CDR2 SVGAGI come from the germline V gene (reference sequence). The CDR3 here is CASSSGTEAYEQYF. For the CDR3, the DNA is TGTGCCAGCAGTTCCGGGACAGAAGCCTACGAGCAGTACTTC.

CDR3 coding DNA: TGTGCCGCGGAAGAAGAGACCCAGTACTTC. Residues: CAAEEETQYF. The V and J genes are TRBV7-9 and TRBJ2-5; D remains unclear. The CDR3 extends over 10 amino acids. Germline CDR1 reads SEHNR; CDR2 reads FQNEAQ (reference sequence). Deletions cut 11 bases from V and 3 bases from J, with 7 bases between.

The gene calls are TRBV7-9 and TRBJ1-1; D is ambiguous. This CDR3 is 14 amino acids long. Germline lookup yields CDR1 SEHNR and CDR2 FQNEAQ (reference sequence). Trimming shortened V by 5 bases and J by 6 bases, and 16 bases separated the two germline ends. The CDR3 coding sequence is TGTGCCAGCAGCCTAGACACATTTGGGGCTGAAGCTTTCTTT. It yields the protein CASSLDTFGAEAFF.

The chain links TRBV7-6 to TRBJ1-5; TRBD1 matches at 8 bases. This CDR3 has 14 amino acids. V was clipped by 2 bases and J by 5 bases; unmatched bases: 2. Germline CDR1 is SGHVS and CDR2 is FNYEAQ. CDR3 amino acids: CASSLTGGDQPQHF. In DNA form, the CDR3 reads TGTGCCAGCAGCTTAACAGGGGGGGATCAGCCCCAGCATTTT.

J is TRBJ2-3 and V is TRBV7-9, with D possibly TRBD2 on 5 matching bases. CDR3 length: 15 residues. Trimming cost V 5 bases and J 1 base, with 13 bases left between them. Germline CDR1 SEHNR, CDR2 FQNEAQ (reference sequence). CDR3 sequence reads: CASSPPTRGTDTQYF. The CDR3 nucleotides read TGTGCCAGCAGCCCACCAACGAGGGGCACAGATACGCAGTATTTT.

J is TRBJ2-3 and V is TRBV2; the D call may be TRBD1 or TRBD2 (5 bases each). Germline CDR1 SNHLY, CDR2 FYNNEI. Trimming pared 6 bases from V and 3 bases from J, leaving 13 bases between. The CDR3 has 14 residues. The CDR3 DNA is TGTGCCAGCAGAACACGTGAGGGGACAGATACGCAGTATTTT. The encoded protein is CASRTREGTDTQYF.

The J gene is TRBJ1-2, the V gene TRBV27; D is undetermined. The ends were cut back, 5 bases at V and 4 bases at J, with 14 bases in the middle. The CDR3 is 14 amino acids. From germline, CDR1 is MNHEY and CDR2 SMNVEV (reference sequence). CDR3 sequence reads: CASSIVGAGYGYTF. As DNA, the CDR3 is TGTGCCAGCAGTATCGTAGGAGCTGGCTATGGCTACACCTTC.

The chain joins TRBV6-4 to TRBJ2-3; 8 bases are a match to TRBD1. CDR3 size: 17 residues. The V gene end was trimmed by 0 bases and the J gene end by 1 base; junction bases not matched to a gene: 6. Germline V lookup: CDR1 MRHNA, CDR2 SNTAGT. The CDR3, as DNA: TGTGCCAGCAGTGACTCGATCTCAGGGGGCGGCACAGATACGCAGTATTTT. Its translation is CASSDSISGGGTDTQYF.

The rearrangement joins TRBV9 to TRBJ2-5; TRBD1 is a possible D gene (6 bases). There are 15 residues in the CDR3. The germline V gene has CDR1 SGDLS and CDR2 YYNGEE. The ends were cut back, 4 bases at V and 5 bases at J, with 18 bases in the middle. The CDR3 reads CASSPKTGRLETQYF. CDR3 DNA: TGTGCCAGCAGCCCCAAGACAGGTCGGTTGGAGACCCAGTACTTC.

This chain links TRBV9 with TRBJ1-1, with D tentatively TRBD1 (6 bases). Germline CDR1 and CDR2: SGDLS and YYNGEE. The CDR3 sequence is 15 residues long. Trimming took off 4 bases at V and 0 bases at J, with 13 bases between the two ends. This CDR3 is CASSPRQVLNTEAFF. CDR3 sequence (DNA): TGTGCCAGCAGCCCACGACAGGTCTTGAACACTGAAGCTTTCTTT.

This CDR3 is CASGGPPYGYTF. The CDR3 DNA reads TGTGCCAGCGGAGGGCCCCCCTATGGCTACACCTTC. The rearrangement joins TRBV9 to TRBJ1-2, with D hard to call. The CDR3 totals 12 residues. Germline V CDR1 and CDR2: SGDLS, YYNGEE. V was trimmed by 7 bases and J by 4 bases, leaving 11 bases between them.

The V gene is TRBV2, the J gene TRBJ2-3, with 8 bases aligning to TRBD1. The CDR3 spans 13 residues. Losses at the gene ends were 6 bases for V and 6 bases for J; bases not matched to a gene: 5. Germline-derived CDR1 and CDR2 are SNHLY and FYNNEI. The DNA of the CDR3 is TGTGCCAGCAGCGAATACAGGGGGGATACGCAGTATTTT. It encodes CASSEYRGDTQYF.

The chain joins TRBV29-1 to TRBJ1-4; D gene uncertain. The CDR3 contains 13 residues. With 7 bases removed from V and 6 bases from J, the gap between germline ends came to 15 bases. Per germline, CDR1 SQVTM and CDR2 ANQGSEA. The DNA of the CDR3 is TGCAGCGGGCTTTTGGGTCGGGATGAAAAACTGTTTTTT. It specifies CSGLLGRDEKLFF. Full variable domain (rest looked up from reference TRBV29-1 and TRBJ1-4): SAVISQKPSRDICQRGTSLTIQCQVDSQVTMMFWYRQQPGQSLTLIATANQGSEATYESGFVIDKFPISRPNLTFSTLTVSNMSPEDSSIYLCSGLLGRDEKLFFGSGTQLSVL.

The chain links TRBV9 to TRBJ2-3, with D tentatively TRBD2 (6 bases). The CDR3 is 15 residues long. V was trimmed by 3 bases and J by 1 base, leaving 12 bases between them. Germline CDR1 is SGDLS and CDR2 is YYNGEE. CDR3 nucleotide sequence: TGTGCCAGCAGCGCGGGGGACGCCCGCACAGATACGCAGTATTTT. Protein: CASSAGDARTDTQYF.

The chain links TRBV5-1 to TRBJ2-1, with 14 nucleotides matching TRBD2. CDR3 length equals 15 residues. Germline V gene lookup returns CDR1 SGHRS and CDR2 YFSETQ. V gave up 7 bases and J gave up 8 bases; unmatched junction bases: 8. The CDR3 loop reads CASGLAGGLWDEQFF. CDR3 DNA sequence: TGCGCCAGCGGACTAGCGGGGGGCCTTTGGGATGAGCAGTTCTTC.

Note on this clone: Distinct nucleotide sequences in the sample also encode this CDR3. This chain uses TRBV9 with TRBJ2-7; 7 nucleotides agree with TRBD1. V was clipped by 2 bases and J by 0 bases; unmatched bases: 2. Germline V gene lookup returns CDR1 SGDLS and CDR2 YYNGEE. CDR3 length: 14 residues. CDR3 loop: CASSVDRSSYEQYF. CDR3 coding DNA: TGTGCCAGCAGCGTGGACAGGAGCTCCTACGAGCAGTACTTC.

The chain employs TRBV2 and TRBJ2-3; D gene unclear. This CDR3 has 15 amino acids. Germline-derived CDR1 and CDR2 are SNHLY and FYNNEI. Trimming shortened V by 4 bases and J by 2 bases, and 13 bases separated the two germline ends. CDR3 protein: CASSGAASATDTQYF. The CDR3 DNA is TGTGCCAGCAGTGGGGCCGCTAGTGCCACAGATACGCAGTATTTT. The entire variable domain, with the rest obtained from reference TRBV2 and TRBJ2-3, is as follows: EPEVTQTPSHQVTQMGQEVILRCVPISNHLYFYWYRQILGQKVEFLVSFYNNEISEKSEIFDDQFSVERPDGSNFTLKIRSTKLEDSAMYFCASSGAASATDTQYFGPGTRLTVL.

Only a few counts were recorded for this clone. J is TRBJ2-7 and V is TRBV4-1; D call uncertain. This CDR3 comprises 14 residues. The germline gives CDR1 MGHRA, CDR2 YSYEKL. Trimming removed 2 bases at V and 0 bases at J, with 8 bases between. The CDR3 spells CASSQKTASYEQYF. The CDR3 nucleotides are TGCGCCAGCAGCCAAAAGACGGCCTCCTACGAGCAGTACTTC.